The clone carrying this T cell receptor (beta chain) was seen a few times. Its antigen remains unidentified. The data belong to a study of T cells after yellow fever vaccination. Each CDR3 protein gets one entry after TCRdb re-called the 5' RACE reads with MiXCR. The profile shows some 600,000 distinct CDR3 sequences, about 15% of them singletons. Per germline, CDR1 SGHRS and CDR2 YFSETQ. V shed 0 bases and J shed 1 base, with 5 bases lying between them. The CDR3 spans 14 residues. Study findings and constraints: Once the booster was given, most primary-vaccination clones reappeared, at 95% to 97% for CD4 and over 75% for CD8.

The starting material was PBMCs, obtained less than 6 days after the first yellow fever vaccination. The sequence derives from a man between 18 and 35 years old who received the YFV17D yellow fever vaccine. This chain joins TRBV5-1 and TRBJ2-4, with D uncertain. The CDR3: CASSLEVAKNIQYF. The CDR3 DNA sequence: TGCGCCAGCAGCTTGGAGGTGGCCAAAAACATTCAGTACTTC. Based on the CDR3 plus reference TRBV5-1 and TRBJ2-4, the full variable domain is KAGVTQTPRYLIKTRGQQVTLSCSPISGHRSVSWYQQTPGQGLQFLFEYFSETQRNKGNFPGRFSGRQFSNSRSEMNVSTLELGDSALYLCASSLEVAKNIQYFGAGTRLSVL.